This TCR beta chain is from a study of cytomegalovirus exposure and HLA in healthy donors (dated 2017 in TCRdb). Some background on the complete study: According to a later analysis, one platform produced both the roughly 110 validation repertoires and the approximately 670 repertoires of the first cohort. The study aimed to test whether signatures of past pathogen exposure could be identified by cataloging public T cell receptors. A separate validation cohort of 100 to 150 different subjects was used in addition to the 666-subject first cohort. To predict cytomegalovirus infection status, the study combined high-throughput TCR immunosequencing, statistical association of individual TCRs with disease status, and machine learning.

The donors belonged to the validation cohort of 120 subjects, which was separate from the approximately 700-subject first cohort. On this clone: Its antigen is still unknown. No base-level quality is on record; no much larger clone is a single base apart.

Library generation was performed with the immunoSEQ multiplex PCR assay. The authors' analysis ran thus. A statistical classification framework was developed to diagnose cytomegalovirus status using the catalog of TCR beta chain sequences. Drawn from immuneACCESS, this table holds only the in-frame rearrangements with V and J called that TCRdb kept. Clones are partly lost; checked studies trace under half to an unresolved V gene and leave the rest unexplained. D and trimming come from the DNA, and the V and J calls and clone size come from that table. In this sample the table shows approximately 110,000 clones, 85% to 90% of which occur a single time. The ten largest clones capture approximately 2.3% of the sample. What the research found in general, with its limitations: Cytomegalovirus status was reported to be diagnosed by the classifier with high specificity and sensitivity in both the original and validation cohorts. In a later analysis, TCRs clustered in the first cohort were found to also tend to co-occur in the approximately 120 validation repertoires, with approximately 95% of cluster scores above 0. A total of some 180 TCR beta chains were listed by the study as associated with cytomegalovirus. In vitro tests confirmed that a few of the cytomegalovirus-associated TCR beta chains recognize cytomegalovirus antigens. Most TCR sequences were seen in very few donors, while some public TCRs were found in many individuals. The validation cohort had no HLA typing available for a later analysis, so co-occurrence within that cohort was assessed over all 120 or so repertoires. The authors suggested that the approach could potentially be extended to other disease states and immunological phenotypes.

The CDR3 has 17 amino acids, counting the end cysteine and phenylalanine. Only the CDR3 part of the read is kept: 51 bases, read in frame from the first base. V loses 3 bases, J loses 0 bases, and the germline ends lie 15 bases apart. The germline V gene encodes CDR1 MNHNS and CDR2 SASEGT. The source of this sequence is a woman aged 18-29 years in good health and CMV-seronegative. The receptor chain draws on TRBV6-1 and TRBJ1-3; a weak D assignment points to TRBD1 (6 bases agree). Source material: PBMCs. The sequence in DNA is TGTGCCAGCAGTGACGGACAGCCCGCCAACTCTGGAAACACCATATATTTT. Its protein reads: CASSDGQPANSGNTIYF.